This T cell receptor (beta chain) was observed in a study of CD8+CD57+ T cells in acquired aplastic anemia. At the level of the study: The DNA of sorted CD4+ and CD8+ cells averaged roughly 3.2 ug. Notes on the study in general: Patients had around 30 CD8+ CDR3 sequences in common with controls (the shared set). Patients did not significantly differ from controls in CD8+ Simpson's diversity.

This clonotype was observed many times. Antigen unknown. It was patients with CD8+CD57+ cell expansion by flow cytometry who were chosen for sequencing. This CDR3 is built from 11 residues. Germline V gene sequence: CDR1 SNHLY, CDR2 FYNNEI. V lost 6 bases and J 9 bases, leaving 12 bases between the germline ends. TCR beta VDJ and CDR3 were profiled, and genomic DNA was the template. TCRdb processed the reads anew with MiXCR; each CDR3 protein has one entry. Among around 500,000 distinct CDR3 sequences listed, less than 35% were seen once. This chain joins TRBV2 and TRBJ2-7; unclear D gene. The sample comprised sorted CD4+, CD8+, or CD8+CD57+ T cells (not recorded which) from PBMCs. The source of this sequence is a human donor with aplastic anemia. This CDR3 reads CASRAISGQYF. The CDR3 DNA follows: TGTGCCAGCAGGGCTATTTCTGGGCAGTACTTC.